This T cell receptor beta chain stems from a study of shared clonotypes between healthy human individuals (dated by TCRdb to 2020 to 2021). The study in broad terms: A couple of women and a few men aged 18 to 49 years were included in the cohort. The study deeply sequenced blood TCR repertoires of five healthy adults to estimate repertoire size and the extent of clonotype sharing between individuals. For each donor, CD4 naive and CD4 memory were each run on three plates, CD8 naive on two plates, and CD8 memory on one plate. Between about 0.94 and 10 billion PBMCs per donor were obtained by leukapheresis. To increase sequencing depth and limit assay-specific biases, TCR repertoire library preparation and sequencing were carried out by different laboratories using diverse techniques. Broader findings and caveats from the paper: Naive subsets generally had larger estimated clonotype richness than memory subsets did. Even with the large sequencing depth, rarefaction of the sorted-subset datasets indicated that sequencing was incomplete. Sampling was restricted to blood, and TCR repertoires in tissues likely differ from the TCR repertoires found in blood. Pairwise subsampling indicated that sequencing depth was expected to affect the degree of clonotype sharing among donors. The small number of donors limited the genetic and exposure-history diversity represented. Compared with non-shared clonotypes, clonotypes shared by all four sorted-subset donors had higher generation probabilities. Approximately 5% of naive CD4, around 3.5% of naive CD8, approximately 2% of memory CD4, and about 0.4% of memory CD8 clonotypes were shared across a few donors.

This clone was counted a single time. Its antigen is unknown. Qualities for individual bases were not recorded, and no much larger clone is one base off. TCR CDR3 regions were amplified from genomic DNA by multiplex PCR using the deep immunoSEQ assay. Extracted genomic DNA from each cell subset was distributed evenly across all wells of several immunoSEQ 96-well plates, and each plate was treated as a replicate. Each replicate PCR for sorted subsets received roughly 0.2 ug genomic DNA, equal to roughly 30,000 T cell genomes. Purified libraries were quantified with a Qubit 3.0 fluorometer, sized on a Bioanalyzer 2100, and re-quantified with the KAPA Library Quantification kit. Each immunoSEQ 96-well plate was sequenced on its own single-read 150-cycle Illumina NextSeq 550 flow cell. Turning to the authors' computational methods: Because only junctional sequences without quality scores were contained in the immunoSEQ output, filtering matching that applied to full-length reads could not be performed. Sequences were annotated with PyIR, a Python wrapper for IgBLAST v1.9, using IMGT germline references to assign V/J genes and CDR3. Reads were removed for weak V/J assignments (E-value above 1e-6), missing CDR3, stop codons, out-of-frame junctions, or ambiguous translated residues. V3J clonotypes were defined as sequences sharing the same inferred V gene, J gene, and CDR3 amino acid sequence. To compute the percentage overlap between repertoires, the number of shared unique clonotypes was divided by the size of the smaller repertoire. Repertoire richness was assessed with RTK rarefaction, the Chao1 estimator, and Recon v2.1 estimates of unobserved clonotypes. Generation probabilities for all TCRbeta clonotypes obtained by the gDNA method from a handful of donors were computed using OLGA. TCRdb stores this immuneACCESS table with in-frame sequences only. Part of the clones is absent; in the studies checked, under half of the shortfall reflects unresolved V genes, and no reason is known for the rest. That table gives V, J and clone size, and the DNA gave D and trimming. Within this sample are roughly 770,000 clones, with about 96% of them counted one time only. The ten largest clones represent about 0.21% of the sample.

CD8 naive samples were obtained by positive selection for CCR7 among CD45RO-negative cells, yielding a CD45RA+CCR7+ population from which TemRA cells were excluded. The donors were healthy, HIV-negative adults who had no recently reported acute infections or vaccinations. All donors were Caucasian adults living in Nashville, Tennessee, USA. Blood was collected by leukapheresis, and PBMCs were isolated by Ficoll-Histopaque density gradient centrifugation and then cryopreserved in liquid nitrogen vapor phase. Analytical flow cytometry was used to check the purity and quantity of every magnetically sorted T cell population. Genomic DNA was isolated from every sorted fraction and measured by UV absorbance on a Nanodrop 2000c. There are 16 amino acids in the CDR3, from cysteine to phenylalanine inclusive. Just CDR3 DNA is preserved here, 48 bases in frame from base 1. Taken from the germline V gene, the CDR1 and CDR2 loops are MGHRA and YSYEKL. Deletion took 0 bases off V and 1 base off J, with a span of 9 bases between the germline ends.

Specimen: naive CD8+ T cells sorted from blood. Taken with the paper, the label for cell subset or site translates to: CD45RA+CCR7+. The receptor was isolated from a man aged 25 to 40 in good health. The chain employs TRBV4-1 and TRBJ2-2; the D gene identity is not certain. CDR3 loop: CASSQDSVLNTGELFF. The DNA reads TGCGCCAGCAGCCAAGATTCAGTTTTGAACACCGGGGAGCTGTTTTTT.